These 9 T cell receptor beta chains were all obtained from the same sample, sequenced in a study of T cell responses to AZD1222 COVID-19 vaccine. The protocol was immunoSEQ multiplex PCR, while the TCRdb copy is restricted to in-frame clones and leaves out a portion. Of 150,000 or so clones listed, 90% are singletons. The source was peripheral blood, collected on day 0 of AZD1222 vaccination. Source of these receptors: an adult in good health.

This chain uses TRBV19 with TRBJ1-1, with 7 positions matching TRBD1. CDR1 LNHDA and CDR2 SQIVND come from the germline V gene (reference sequence). Trimming cost V 9 bases and J 1 base; bases outside gene matches: 11. The CDR3 runs 15 residues. CDR3 residues: CASKGQLLWNTEAFF. The CDR3, as DNA: TGTGCCAGCAAGGGACAGCTACTATGGAACACTGAAGCTTTCTTT.

This chain joins TRBV4-3 and TRBJ1-4, with 10 bases matching TRBD1. Trimming at V came to 2 bases and at J to 8 bases, leaving 5 bases not matched to a gene. The CDR3 is 15 residues long. Germline CDR1 and CDR2: LGHNA and YSLEER. The CDR3: CASSQLDRGREKLFF. CDR3 in DNA: TGCGCCAGCAGCCAACTCGACAGGGGGCGAGAAAAACTGTTTTTT.

The chain uses TRBV10-3 and TRBJ1-1, with D perhaps TRBD1 (6 bases). The CDR3 has 16 residues. V gave up 3 bases and J gave up 7 bases, with 21 bases separating them. Germline V lookup: CDR1 ENHRY, CDR2 SYGVKD. CDR3: CAISDRGVDVPFEAFF. As DNA, the CDR3 is TGTGCCATCAGTGACAGGGGAGTGGATGTCCCCTTTGAAGCTTTCTTT.

This clone was detected once. In the same sample, other DNA sequences code for this CDR3. The chain couples TRBV10-1 to TRBJ1-2, with D unresolved. Germline lookup yields CDR1 WNHNN and CDR2 SYGVQD (reference sequence). CDR3 length: 13 amino acids. V was shortened by 0 bases and J by 5 bases, with 7 bases between the two germline ends. DNA of the CDR3: TGCGCCAGCAGTGAGTCTCGCGGGTATGGCTACACCTTC. Amino acids: CASSESRGYGYTF.

The chain has TRBV2 and TRBJ1-5, with D possibly matching TRBD1 (6 bases). The CDR3 sequence is 15 residues long. CDR1 and CDR2 (germline): SNHLY, FYNNEI. Between the trimmed V and J ends, which lost 0 bases and 9 bases, there was a span of 15 bases. CDR3 sequence (DNA): TGTGCCAGCAGTGAAGCGGGGGGGGCTCGTGGGCCCCAGCATTTT. The encoded protein is CASSEAGGARGPQHF.

The chain recombines TRBV3-1 (or the pseudogene TRBV3-2) with TRBJ2-6; D is unclear. Per the germline V gene, CDR1 is LGHDT and CDR2 is YNNKEL (reference sequence). The length of the CDR3 is 15 residues. V shed 1 base and J shed 0 bases, with 4 bases lying between them. CDR3 sequence: CASSQVGSGANVLTF. CDR3 DNA: TGTGCCAGCAGCCAAGTTGGCTCTGGGGCCAACGTCCTGACTTTC.

This clone was seen more than once but under ten times. The chain joins TRBV7-2 to TRBJ1-1; the D gene is possibly TRBD1 (6 bases). The V gene lost 5 bases and the J gene lost 0 bases, with 22 bases spanning the gap. The CDR3 loop spans 18 amino acids. Looked up from germline, CDR1 is SGHTA and CDR2 is FQGNSA. CDR3 in amino acids: CASSPYPMGARVNTEAFF. The CDR3 coding sequence is TGTGCCAGCAGCCCATACCCGATGGGGGCACGGGTGAACACTGAAGCTTTCTTT.

This clone was seen a few times. The chain is built from TRBV6-4 and TRBJ1-2; 8 bases line up with TRBD1. Trimming removed 0 bases from V and 8 bases from J; junction bases left unmatched: 5. The CDR3 is 14 amino acids. CDR1 MRHNA and CDR2 SNTAGT come from the germline V gene. The CDR3 protein is CASSDSTGADGYTF. Here the CDR3 DNA reads TGTGCCAGCAGTGACTCGACAGGGGCGGACGGCTACACCTTC.

This clone came up once. The rearrangement uses TRBV18 and TRBJ1-5, with D perhaps TRBD1 (5 bases). V was clipped by 3 bases and J by 0 bases, with 9 bases between them. Germline V CDR1 and CDR2: KGHSH, LQKENI. The CDR3 runs to 15 residues. The CDR3 region is CASSPGANSNQPQHF. The CDR3 bases are TGTGCCAGCTCACCCGGGGCAAATAGCAATCAGCCCCAGCATTTT.